The 9 T cell receptor beta chains given below trace back to one sample, sequenced in a study of long-term antiretroviral therapy in people with HIV. An immunoSEQ assay, version v3.0, was performed at survey level. Data came from immunoSEQ multiplex PCR; TCRdb stores just in-frame clones and leaves some out. The sample lists some 31,000 clones, 65% to 80% occurring once. The specimen comprised unsorted PBMCs, sampled 3.1 years after starting antiretroviral therapy. The receptor source for this set is a woman aged 45 to 65 with HIV.

This clone has a single count. This chain's CDR3 is CASSLLEGNTGDTQYF. CDR3 nucleotide sequence: TGTGCCAGCAGCTTATTGGAGGGAAATACCGGGGATACGCAGTATTTT. The J gene is TRBJ2-3, the V gene TRBV7-3; D perhaps matches TRBD2 (6 bases). This CDR3 is 16 amino acids long. V was shortened by 2 bases and J by 6 bases, with 18 bases between the two germline ends. Germline-derived CDR1 and CDR2 are SGHTA and FQGTGA.

The chain combines TRBV6-1 with TRBJ2-1; a possible D gene is TRBD1 (5 bases). The CDR3 is made up of 15 amino acids. CDR1 MNHNS and CDR2 SASEGT come from the germline V gene. V lost 8 bases and J lost 7, with 21 bases in between. CDR3 sequence reads: CASPRNQGLGNEQFF. The CDR3 bases are TGTGCCAGCCCGAGGAACCAGGGATTGGGGAATGAGCAGTTCTTC.

This chain links TRBV19 with TRBJ2-7, with D maybe TRBD2 (6 bases). This CDR3 is built from 14 residues. CDR1 LNHDA and CDR2 SQIVND come from the germline V gene (reference sequence). Trimming pared 0 bases from V and 5 bases from J, leaving 11 bases between. This chain's CDR3 is CASSIDGGPNEQYF. CDR3 nucleotides: TGTGCCAGTAGTATAGATGGAGGGCCCAACGAGCAGTACTTC.

This clone was recorded once. V gene TRBV5-1 combines with J gene TRBJ2-2; TRBD1 aligns across 7 bases. Trimming removed 4 bases from V and 5 bases from J; junction bases left unmatched: 5. The length of the CDR3 is 14 residues. From germline, CDR1 is SGHRS and CDR2 YFSETQ. The CDR3 is CASSDLQGTGELFF. The CDR3 DNA sequence: TGCGCCAGCAGCGACCTACAGGGGACCGGGGAGCTGTTTTTT. Combining the CDR3 with reference TRBV5-1 and TRBJ2-2 gives the whole variable domain KAGVTQTPRYLIKTRGQQVTLSCSPISGHRSVSWYQQTPGQGLQFLFEYFSETQRNKGNFPGRFSGRQFSNSRSEMNVSTLELGDSALYLCASSDLQGTGELFFGEGSRLTVL.

The chain recombines TRBV5-5 with TRBJ2-7; either TRBD1 or TRBD2 may fit D (5 bases each). Looked up from germline, CDR1 is SGHKS and CDR2 is YYEKEE (reference sequence). The CDR3 extends over 14 amino acids. Trimming left V 2 bases short and J 4 bases short, with 13 bases between. CDR3 loop: CASSFPGTGYEQYV. CDR3 in DNA: TGTGCCAGCAGCTTCCCCGGGACGGGATACGAGCAGTACGTC.

This chain links TRBV4-2 with TRBJ1-4; D gene unclear. This CDR3 contains 16 residues. V shed 0 bases and J shed 4 bases, with 12 bases lying between them. CDR1 is LGHNA and CDR2 is YNFKEQ in the germline V gene. The CDR3 loop is CASSQDGQAYNEKLFF. DNA for the CDR3: TGTGCCAGCAGCCAAGATGGGCAGGCTTATAATGAAAAACTGTTTTTT.

The CDR3 protein is CASRLGGVHSPLHF. The CDR3 DNA reads as TGTGCCAGTAGACTAGGGGGCGTTCATTCACCCCTCCACTTT. The chain employs TRBV19 and TRBJ1-6; TRBD1 agrees at 7 bases. Germline V lookup: CDR1 LNHDA, CDR2 SQIVND (reference sequence). Trimming at V came to 6 bases and at J to 8 bases, leaving 7 bases not matched to a gene. CDR3 length: 14 amino acids. The variable domain in full, with the rest retrieved from reference TRBV19 and TRBJ1-6, is DGGITQSPKYLFRKEGQNVTLSCEQNLNHDAMYWYRQDPGQGLRLIYYSQIVNDFQKGDIAEGYSVSREKKESFPLTVTSAQKNPTAFYLCASRLGGVHSPLHFGNGTRLTVT.

This sequence joins TRBV7-7 and TRBJ2-3; no firm D call. The CDR3 contains 13 residues. V lost 5 bases, J lost 6 bases, and 12 bases lay in between. Germline CDR1 reads SSHAT; CDR2 reads FNYEAQ (reference sequence). DNA for the CDR3: TGTGCCAGCAGCCCTAATGCAAGGGATACGCAGTATTTT. Protein: CASSPNARDTQYF.

V usage is TRBV5-1 and J usage is TRBJ2-5; 7 bases agree with TRBD1. This CDR3 has 15 amino acids. With V trimmed by 5 bases and J by 0 bases, 7 bases remained unmatched. The germline CDR1 and CDR2 sequences are SGHRS and YFSETQ. Here the CDR3 DNA reads TGCGCCAGCAGTGACGAACAGGGGTACCAAGAGACCCAGTACTTC. Protein product: CASSDEQGYQETQYF.